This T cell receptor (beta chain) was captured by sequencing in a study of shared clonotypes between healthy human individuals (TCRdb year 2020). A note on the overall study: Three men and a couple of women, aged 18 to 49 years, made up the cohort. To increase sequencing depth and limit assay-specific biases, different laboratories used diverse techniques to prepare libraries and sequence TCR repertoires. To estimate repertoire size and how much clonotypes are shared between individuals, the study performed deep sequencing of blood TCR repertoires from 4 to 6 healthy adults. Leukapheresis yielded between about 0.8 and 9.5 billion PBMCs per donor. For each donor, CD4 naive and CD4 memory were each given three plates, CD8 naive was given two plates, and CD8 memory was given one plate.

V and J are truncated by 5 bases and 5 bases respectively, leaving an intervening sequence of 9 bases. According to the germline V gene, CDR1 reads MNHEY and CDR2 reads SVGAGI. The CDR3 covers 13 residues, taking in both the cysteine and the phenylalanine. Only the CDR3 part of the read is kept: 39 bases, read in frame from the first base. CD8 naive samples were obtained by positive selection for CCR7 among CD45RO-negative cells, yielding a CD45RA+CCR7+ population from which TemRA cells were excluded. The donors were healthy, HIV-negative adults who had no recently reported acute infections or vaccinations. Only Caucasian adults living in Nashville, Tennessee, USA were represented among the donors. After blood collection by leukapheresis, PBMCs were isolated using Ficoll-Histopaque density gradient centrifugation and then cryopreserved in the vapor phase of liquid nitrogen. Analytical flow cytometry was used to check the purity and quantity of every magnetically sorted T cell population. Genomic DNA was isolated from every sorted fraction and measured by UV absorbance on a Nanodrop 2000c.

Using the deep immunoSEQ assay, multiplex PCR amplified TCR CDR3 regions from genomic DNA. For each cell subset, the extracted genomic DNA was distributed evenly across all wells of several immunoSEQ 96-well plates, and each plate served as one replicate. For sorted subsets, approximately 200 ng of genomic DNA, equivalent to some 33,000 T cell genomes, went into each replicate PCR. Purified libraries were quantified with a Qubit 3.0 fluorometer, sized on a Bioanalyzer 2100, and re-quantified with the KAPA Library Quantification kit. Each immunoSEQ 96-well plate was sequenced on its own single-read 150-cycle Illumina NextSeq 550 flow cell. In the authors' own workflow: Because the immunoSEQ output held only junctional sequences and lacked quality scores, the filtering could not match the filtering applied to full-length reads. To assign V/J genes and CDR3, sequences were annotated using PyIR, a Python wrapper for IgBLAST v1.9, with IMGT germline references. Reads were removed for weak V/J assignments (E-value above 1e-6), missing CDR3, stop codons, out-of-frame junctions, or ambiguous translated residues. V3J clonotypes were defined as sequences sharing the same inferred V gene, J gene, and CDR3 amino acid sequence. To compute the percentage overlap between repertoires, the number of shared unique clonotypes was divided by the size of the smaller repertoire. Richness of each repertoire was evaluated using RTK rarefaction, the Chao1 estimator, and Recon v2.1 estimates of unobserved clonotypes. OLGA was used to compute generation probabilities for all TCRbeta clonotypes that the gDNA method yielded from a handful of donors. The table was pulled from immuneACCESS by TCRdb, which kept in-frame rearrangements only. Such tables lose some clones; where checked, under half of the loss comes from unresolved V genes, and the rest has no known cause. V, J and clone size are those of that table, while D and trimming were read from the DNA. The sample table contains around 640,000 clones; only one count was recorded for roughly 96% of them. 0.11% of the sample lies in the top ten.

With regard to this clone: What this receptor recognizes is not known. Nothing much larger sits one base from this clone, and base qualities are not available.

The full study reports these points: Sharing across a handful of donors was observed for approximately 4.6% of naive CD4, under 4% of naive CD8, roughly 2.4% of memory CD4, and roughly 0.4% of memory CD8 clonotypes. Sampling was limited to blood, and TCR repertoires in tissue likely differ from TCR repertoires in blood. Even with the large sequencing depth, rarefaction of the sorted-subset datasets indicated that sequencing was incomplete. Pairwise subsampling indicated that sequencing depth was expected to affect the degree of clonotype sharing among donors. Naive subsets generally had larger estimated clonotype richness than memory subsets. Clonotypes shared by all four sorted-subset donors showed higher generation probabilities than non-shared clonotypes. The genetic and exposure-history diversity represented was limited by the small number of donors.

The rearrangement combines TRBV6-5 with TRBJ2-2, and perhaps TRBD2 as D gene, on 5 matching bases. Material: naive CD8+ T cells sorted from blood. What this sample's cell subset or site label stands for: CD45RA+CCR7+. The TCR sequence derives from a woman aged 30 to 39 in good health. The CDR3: CASSNSVTGELFF. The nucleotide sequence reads TGTGCCAGCAGTAATAGCGTAACCGGGGAGCTGTTTTTT.